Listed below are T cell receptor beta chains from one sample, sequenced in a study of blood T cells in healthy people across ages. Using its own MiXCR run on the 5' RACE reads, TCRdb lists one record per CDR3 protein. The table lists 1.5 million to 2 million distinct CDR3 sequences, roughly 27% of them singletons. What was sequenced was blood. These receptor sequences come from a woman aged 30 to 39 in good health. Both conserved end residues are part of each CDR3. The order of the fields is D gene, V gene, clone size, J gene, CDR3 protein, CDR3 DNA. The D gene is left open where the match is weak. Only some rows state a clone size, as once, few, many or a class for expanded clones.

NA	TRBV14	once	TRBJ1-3	CASPGEVFSGNTIYF	TGTGCCAGCCCAGGGGAGGTTTTCTCTGGAAACACCATATATTTT
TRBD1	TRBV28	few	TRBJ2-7	CASTSTGLAPYEQYF	TGTGCCAGCACTTCGACAGGGTTGGCCCCCTACGAGCAGTACTTC
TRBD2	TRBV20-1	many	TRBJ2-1	CSATRATSGRNNEQFF	TGCAGTGCCACCAGGGCGACTAGCGGGAGAAATAATGAGCAGTTCTTC
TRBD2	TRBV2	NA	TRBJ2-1	CASLGLAGTYNEQFF	TGTGCCAGCTTGGGGCTAGCGGGTACCTACAATGAGCAGTTCTTC
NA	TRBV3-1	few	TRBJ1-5	CAGGLVGQPQHF	TGTGCCGGCGGGCTTGTTGGTCAGCCCCAGCATTTT
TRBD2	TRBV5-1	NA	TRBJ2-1	CASSPRTSGGQYNEQFF	TGCGCCAGCAGTCCCCGGACTAGCGGGGGTCAATACAATGAGCAGTTCTTC
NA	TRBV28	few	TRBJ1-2	CASLSASGTTYCYTF	TGTGCCAGCTTAAGCGCGTCAGGGACTACCTATTGCTACACCTTC
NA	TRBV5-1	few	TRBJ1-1	CASSLGQTYTEAFF	TGCGCCAGCAGCTTGGGACAAACCTACACTGAAGCTTTCTTT
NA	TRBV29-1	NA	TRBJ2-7	CSVEATGRSYEQYF	TGCAGCGTTGAAGCAACAGGGCGCTCCTACGAGCAGTACTTC
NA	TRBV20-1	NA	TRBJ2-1	CSAQDDPTRFNEQFF	TGCAGTGCCCAGGATGACCCCACCCGTTTCAATGAGCAGTTCTTC
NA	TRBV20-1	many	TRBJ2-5	CSARLGETQYF	TGCAGTGCTAGACTGGGGGAGACCCAGTACTTC
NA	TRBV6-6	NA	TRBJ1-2	CASSNNRENYGYTF	TGTGCCAGCAGTAATAACAGGGAAAACTATGGCTACACCTTC
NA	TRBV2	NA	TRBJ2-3	CASIPGGRSTQYF	TGTGCCAGCATTCCAGGGGGGAGGAGTACGCAGTATTTT
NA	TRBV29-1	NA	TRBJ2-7	CSVEDLDTYEQYF	TGCAGCGTTGAAGATCTGGATACCTACGAGCAGTACTTC
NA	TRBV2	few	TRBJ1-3	CASRDSIGNTIYF	TGTGCCAGCAGGGACAGTATTGGAAACACCATATATTTT
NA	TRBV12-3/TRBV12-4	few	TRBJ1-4	CASSLGGSDEKLFF	TGTGCCAGCAGTTTAGGGGGGTCGGATGAAAAACTGTTTTTT
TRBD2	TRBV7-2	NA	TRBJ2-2	CASSLFSGGSTGELFF	TGTGCCAGCAGCTTATTTAGCGGGGGGTCGACCGGGGAGCTGTTTTTT
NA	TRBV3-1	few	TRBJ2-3	CASGRGTLDTQYF	TGTGCCAGCGGTCGAGGGACCCTTGATACGCAGTATTTT
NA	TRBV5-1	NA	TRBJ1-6	CASSQISGTLDSPLHF	TGCGCCAGCAGCCAGATCTCCGGGACGCTGGATTCACCCCTCCACTTT
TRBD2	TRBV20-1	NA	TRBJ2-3	CSAKEREGLLDTQYF	TGCAGTGCTAAAGAGCGGGAGGGATTGTTGGATACGCAGTATTTT
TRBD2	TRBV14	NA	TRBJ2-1	CASSRGASGNQFF	TGTGCCAGCAGTAGAGGGGCTAGCGGGAATCAGTTCTTC
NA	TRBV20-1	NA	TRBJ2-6	CSARRGISGANVLTF	TGCAGTGCCCGCCGGGGGATCTCTGGGGCCAACGTCCTGACTTTC
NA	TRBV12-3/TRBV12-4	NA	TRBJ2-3	CASNRSGSTDTQYF	TGTGCCAGCAATCGGAGCGGGAGCACAGATACGCAGTATTTT
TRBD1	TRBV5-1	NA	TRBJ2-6	CASSWLTGPGANVLTF	TGCGCCAGCAGCTGGCTGACAGGGCCTGGGGCCAACGTCCTGACTTTC
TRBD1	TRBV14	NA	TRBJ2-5	CASSRGQVIQETQYF	TGTGCCAGCAGCCGGGGACAGGTTATACAAGAGACCCAGTACTTC
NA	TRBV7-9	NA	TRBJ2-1	CASSLGVQGRYNEQFF	TGTGCCAGCAGCTTAGGGGTACAGGGTAGATACAATGAGCAGTTCTTC
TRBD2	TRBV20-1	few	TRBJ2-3	CSARVFGAGVKDTQYF	TGCAGTGCTAGAGTTTTCGGAGCGGGAGTAAAAGATACGCAGTATTTT
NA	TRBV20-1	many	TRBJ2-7	CSARGGLRYEQYF	TGCAGTGCTAGGGGAGGACTACGCTACGAGCAGTACTTC
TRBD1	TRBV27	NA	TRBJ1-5	CASSLRGGGQPQHF	TGTGCCAGCAGTTTACGAGGGGGCGGTCAGCCCCAGCATTTT
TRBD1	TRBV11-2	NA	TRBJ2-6	CANSSRRQGTTGANVLTF	TGTGCCAACAGCTCCAGAAGACAGGGAACAACTGGGGCCAACGTCCTGACTTTC
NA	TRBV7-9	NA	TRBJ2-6	CASSSSPGVKAGANVLTF	TGTGCCAGCAGCTCCTCTCCGGGGGTAAAGGCTGGGGCCAACGTCCTGACTTTC
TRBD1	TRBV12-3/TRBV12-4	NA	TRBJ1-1	CANTTTGLNTEAFF	TGTGCCAACACTACGACAGGGCTGAACACTGAAGCTTTCTTT
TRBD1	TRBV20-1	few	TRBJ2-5	CSARGRDRGRVLETQYF	TGCAGTGCTAGAGGCCGGGACAGGGGGCGAGTTCTGGAGACCCAGTACTTC
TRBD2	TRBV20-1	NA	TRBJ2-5	CSAPGLAGAQETQYF	TGCAGTGCTCCGGGGCTAGCGGGGGCCCAAGAGACCCAGTACTTC
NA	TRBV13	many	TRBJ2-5	CASSILTETQYF	TGTGCCAGCAGCATTCTGACGGAGACCCAGTACTTC
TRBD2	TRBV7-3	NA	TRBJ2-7	CASSLKAGTAGVLSYEQYF	TGTGCCAGCAGCTTAAAGGCAGGGACGGCGGGGGTTCTCTCCTACGAGCAGTACTTC
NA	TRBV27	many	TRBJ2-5	CASSPRRQETQYF	TGTGCCAGCAGTCCCAGGCGACAAGAGACCCAGTACTTC
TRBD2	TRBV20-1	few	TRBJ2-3	CIPGTRVTDTQYF	TGCATACCCGGGACTAGAGTGACAGATACGCAGTATTTT
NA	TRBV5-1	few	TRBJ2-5	CASSKDTRVKTQYF	TGCGCCAGCAGCAAAGATACTAGGGTTAAGACCCAGTACTTC
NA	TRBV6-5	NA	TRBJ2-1	CASSAGIPYNEQCF	TGTGCCAGCAGTGCCGGGATACCCTACAATGAGCAGTGCTTC
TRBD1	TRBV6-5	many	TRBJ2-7	CASSWGTANSYEQYF	TGTGCCAGCAGCTGGGGGACAGCTAACTCCTACGAGCAGTACTTC
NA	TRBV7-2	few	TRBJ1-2	CASSSFVGGLINYGYTF	TGTGCCAGCAGCTCCTTTGTGGGCGGACTCATAAACTATGGCTACACCTTC
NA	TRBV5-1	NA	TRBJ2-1	CASSFSPSGNEQFF	TGCGCCAGCAGCTTCTCCCCAAGCGGCAATGAGCAGTTCTTC
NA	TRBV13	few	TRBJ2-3	CASSPSGDRLTDTQYF	TGTGCCAGCAGCCCCTCAGGGGACCGACTCACAGATACGCAGTATTTT